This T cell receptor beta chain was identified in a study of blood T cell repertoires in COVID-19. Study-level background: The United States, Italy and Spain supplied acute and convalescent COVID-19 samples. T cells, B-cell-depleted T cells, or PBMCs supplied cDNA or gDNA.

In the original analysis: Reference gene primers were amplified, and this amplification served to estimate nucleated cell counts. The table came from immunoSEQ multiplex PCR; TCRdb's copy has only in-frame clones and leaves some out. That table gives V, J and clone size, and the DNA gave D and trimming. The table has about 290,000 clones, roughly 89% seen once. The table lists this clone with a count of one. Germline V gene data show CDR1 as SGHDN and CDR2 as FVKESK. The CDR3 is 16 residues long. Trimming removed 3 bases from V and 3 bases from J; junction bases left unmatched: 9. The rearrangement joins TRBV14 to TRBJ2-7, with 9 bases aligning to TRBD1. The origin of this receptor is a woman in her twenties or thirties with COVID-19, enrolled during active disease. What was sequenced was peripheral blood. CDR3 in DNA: TGTGCCAGCAGCCACCTGACAGGGGGTCAGGACTACGAGCAGTACTTC. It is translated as CASSHLTGGQDYEQYF.